The 10 T cell receptor beta chains given below trace back to one sample, sequenced in a study of blood T cells in healthy people across ages. With a J-beta primer mix and a sample-barcoded 5' primer, a second PCR ran 7 to 11 cycles. TCRdb processed the 5' RACE reads anew with MiXCR; each CDR3 protein has one entry. Of about 290,000 distinct CDR3 sequences listed, around 30% are singletons. Sequencing input: blood. These receptors were collected from a woman in her 70s in good health.

The chain carries TRBV12-3 or TRBV12-4 and TRBJ2-3; 10 positions agree with TRBD2. Trimming at V came to 3 bases and at J to 5 bases, leaving 8 bases not matched to a gene. The CDR3 loop spans 16 amino acids. The CDR3 sequence: CASSFRGLAAGDTQYF. The DNA of the CDR3 is TGTGCCAGCAGTTTTAGAGGACTAGCGGCCGGAGATACGCAGTATTTT.

This clonotype was recorded at least ten times. The chain recombines TRBV7-9 with TRBJ2-7; D gene ambiguous. The V end was cut by 3 bases, the J end by 5 bases, with 17 bases between. CDR1 and CDR2 (germline): SEHNR, FQNEAQ (reference sequence). This CDR3 region has 15 residues. The CDR3 sequence: CASSFLPPQPDEQYF. Here the CDR3 DNA reads TGTGCCAGCAGCTTTCTGCCGCCACAGCCCGACGAGCAGTACTTC. Drawing the rest from reference TRBV7-9 and TRBJ2-7, the complete variable domain is DTGVSQNPRHKITKRGQNVTFRCDPISEHNRLYWYRQTLGQGPEFLTYFQNEAQLEKSRLLSDRFSAERPKGSFSTLEIQRTEQGDSAMYLCASSFLPPQPDEQYFGPGTRLTVT.

The chain joins TRBV6-2 or TRBV6-3 to TRBJ2-6, with 8 bases matching TRBD1. V gave up 6 bases and J gave up 0 bases; unmatched junction bases: 7. CDR1 is MNHEY and CDR2 is SVGEGT in the germline V gene. The CDR3 consists of 17 residues. The CDR3 protein is CASSIQGGVSGANVLTF. CDR3 coding DNA: TGTGCCAGCAGCATACAGGGGGGAGTCTCTGGGGCCAACGTCCTGACTTTC.

This clonotype is a singleton in its sample. V gene TRBV19 combines with J gene TRBJ2-5; D call uncertain. This CDR3 comprises 15 residues. With 5 bases removed from V and 1 base from J, the gap between germline ends came to 14 bases. Germline V gives CDR1 LNHDA, CDR2 SQIVND (reference sequence). CDR3 sequence reads: CASSGTIHPQETQYF. The CDR3 region has the DNA TGTGCCAGTAGTGGTACCATCCATCCCCAAGAGACCCAGTACTTC.

The genes are TRBV15 and TRBJ1-4, with a weak D call TRBD1 (5 bases). Trimming cost V 0 bases and J 5 bases, with 13 bases left between them. The length of the CDR3 is 16 residues. The V gene's germline CDR1 is LNHNV and CDR2 YYDKDF (reference sequence). The CDR3 loop is CATSRDRGKINEKLFF. The CDR3 nucleotides are TGTGCCACCAGCAGAGATCGGGGGAAGATCAATGAAAAACTGTTTTTT.

This clonotype has just a few counts. The gene calls are TRBV29-1 and TRBJ2-5; TRBD2 matches 12 bases. The J call may be in error: the DNA end matches TRBJ2-1 better. The CDR3 length is 14 residues. Germline V gives CDR1 SQVTM, CDR2 ANQGSEA. This chain's CDR3 is CSVDLTSGRGEQFF. The CDR3 nucleotides are TGCAGCGTTGACCTGACTAGCGGGAGAGGTGAGCAGTTCTTC.

This clonotype was found a few times. The chain recombines TRBV6-1 with TRBJ2-2; weak D call: TRBD2 (6 bases). The CDR3 consists of 16 residues. Per germline, CDR1 MNHNS and CDR2 SASEGT. Deletions cut 7 bases from V and 1 base from J, with 16 bases between. The CDR3 DNA reads as TGTGCCAGCACAAAGGACGGGGGTGTGAACACCGGGGAGCTGTTTTTT. Its protein is CASTKDGGVNTGELFF.

This clonotype appeared once. The genes are TRBV6-6 and TRBJ2-5; no clear D. Trimming removed 5 bases at V and 4 bases at J, with 14 bases between. The germline gives CDR1 MNHNY, CDR2 SVGAGI (reference sequence). This CDR3 is 14 amino acids long. This CDR3 reads CASSPQITRETQYF. CDR3 DNA sequence: TGTGCCAGCAGTCCACAGATAACCAGAGAGACCCAGTACTTC.

J is TRBJ1-5 and V is TRBV5-1, with D perhaps matching TRBD1 (6 bases). Between the trimmed V and J ends, which lost 0 bases and 5 bases, there was a span of 12 bases. Per the germline V gene, CDR1 is SGHRS and CDR2 is YFSETQ. The CDR3 length is 15 residues. This chain's CDR3 is CASSLVGGVDQPQHF. As DNA, the CDR3 is TGCGCCAGCAGCTTGGTGGGGGGCGTAGATCAGCCCCAGCATTTT. The full variable domain, with the rest looked up from reference TRBV5-1 and TRBJ1-5, is KAGVTQTPRYLIKTRGQQVTLSCSPISGHRSVSWYQQTPGQGLQFLFEYFSETQRNKGNFPGRFSGRQFSNSRSEMNVSTLELGDSALYLCASSLVGGVDQPQHFGDGTRLSIL.

This clonotype has more than one count but fewer than ten. V and J are TRBV2 and TRBJ2-1, with 11 bases identical to TRBD2. The length of the CDR3 is 15 residues. CDR1 and CDR2 (germline): SNHLY, FYNNEI. The V gene end was trimmed by 7 bases and the J gene end by 7 bases; junction bases not matched to a gene: 9. CDR3 residues: CASTQVAGGVNEQFF. CDR3 in DNA: TGTGCCAGCACCCAAGTAGCGGGAGGGGTTAATGAGCAGTTCTTC.